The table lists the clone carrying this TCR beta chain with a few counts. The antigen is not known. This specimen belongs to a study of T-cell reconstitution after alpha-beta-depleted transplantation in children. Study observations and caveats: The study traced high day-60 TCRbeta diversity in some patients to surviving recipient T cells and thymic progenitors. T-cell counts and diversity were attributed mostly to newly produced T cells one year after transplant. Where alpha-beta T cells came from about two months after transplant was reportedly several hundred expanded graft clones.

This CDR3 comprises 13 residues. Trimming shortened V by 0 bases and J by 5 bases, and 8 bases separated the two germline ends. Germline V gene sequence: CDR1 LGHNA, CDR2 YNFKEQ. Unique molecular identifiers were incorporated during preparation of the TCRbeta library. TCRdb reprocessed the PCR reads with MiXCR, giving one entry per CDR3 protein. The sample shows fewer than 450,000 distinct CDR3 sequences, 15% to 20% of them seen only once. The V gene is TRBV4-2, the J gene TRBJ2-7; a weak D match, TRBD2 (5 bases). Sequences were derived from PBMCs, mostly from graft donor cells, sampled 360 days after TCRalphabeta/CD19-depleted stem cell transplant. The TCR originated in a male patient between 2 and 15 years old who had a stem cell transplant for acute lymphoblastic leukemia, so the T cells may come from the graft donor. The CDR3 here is CASSQDGRDEQYF. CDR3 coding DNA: TGTGCCAGCAGCCAAGATGGGAGAGACGAGCAGTACTTC.